This entry lists 9 T cell receptor beta chains sequenced from one sample in a study of cytomegalovirus exposure and HLA in healthy donors. PCR amplification relied on 60 Vbeta primers (plus 13 Jbeta primers). Profiled with immunoSEQ multiplex PCR; TCRdb holds only in-frame clones, not every one. The sample lists roughly 120,000 clones, about four fifths occurring once. The specimen sequenced was PBMCs. The source of these receptors is a man aged 35-49 years in good health and CMV-seronegative.

The rearrangement links TRBV7-6 to TRBJ1-4; D perhaps matches TRBD1 (5 bases). The V gene lost 5 bases and the J gene lost 2 bases, with 15 bases spanning the gap. Germline CDR1 reads SGHVS; CDR2 reads FNYEAQ. The CDR3 covers 16 residues. This CDR3 is CASSLYGPGTNEKLFF. The CDR3 bases are TGTGCCAGCAGCCTTTACGGTCCAGGGACTAATGAAAAACTGTTTTTT.

In this sample, this clone turned up a few times. The V gene is TRBV10-3, the J gene TRBJ1-6; D is unresolved. The CDR3 is made up of 15 amino acids. Germline V lookup: CDR1 ENHRY, CDR2 SYGVKD. Trimming left V 6 bases short and J 6 bases short, with 15 bases between. CDR3 loop: CAISPQPASNSPLHF. The CDR3, as DNA: TGTGCCATCAGCCCCCAGCCTGCTAGTAATTCACCCCTCCACTTT.

This clone was seen only once. The chain combines TRBV5-1 with TRBJ1-3; perhaps TRBD1 as D (6 bases). From germline, CDR1 is SGHRS and CDR2 YFSETQ. Trimming took off 4 bases at V and 4 bases at J, with 12 bases between the two ends. The CDR3 extends over 14 amino acids. In DNA form, the CDR3 reads TGCGCCAGCAGCCCCGGGACACTAGGAAACACCATATATTTT. It is translated as CASSPGTLGNTIYF.

V gene TRBV19 combines with J gene TRBJ1-6; the D gene is possibly TRBD1 (6 bases). Germline assignment: CDR1 LNHDA and CDR2 SQIVND (reference sequence). Trimming took off 3 bases at V and 7 bases at J, with 31 bases between the two ends. CDR3 length: 21 residues. The CDR3 bases are TGTGCCAGTAGTATCCCCCTCCACAGGGTGGAGACCTCATACTTCAATTCACCCCTCCACTTT. As protein: CASSIPLHRVETSYFNSPLHF.

The chain carries TRBV6-5 and TRBJ2-7, with 8 positions matching TRBD1. V was clipped by 8 bases and J by 5 bases; unmatched bases: 11. Germline-derived CDR1 and CDR2 are MNHEY and SVGAGI. The CDR3 runs to 14 residues. The CDR3 here is CASGVRTGMDEQYF. The CDR3 nucleotides are TGTGCCAGCGGAGTCCGGACAGGGATGGACGAGCAGTACTTC.

The V call is TRBV9, the J call TRBJ1-3; maybe TRBD1 (5 bases). V shed 4 bases and J shed 3 bases, with 14 bases lying between them. Germline V gene data show CDR1 as SGDLS and CDR2 as YYNGEE. The CDR3 totals 15 residues. This CDR3 reads CASSPGGGVGNTIYF. DNA of the CDR3: TGTGCCAGCAGCCCAGGTGGGGGGGTTGGAAACACCATATATTTT.

J is TRBJ1-1 and V is TRBV19; D possibly corresponds to TRBD1 (5 bases). Germline assignment: CDR1 LNHDA and CDR2 SQIVND (reference sequence). The V and J ends lost 5 bases and 5 bases respectively, with 12 bases between them. The CDR3 is 13 amino acids. In DNA, the CDR3 is TGTGCCAGTAGTTTAACGGGGGGTACTGAAGCTTTCTTT. Its protein product is CASSLTGGTEAFF.

The chain couples TRBV6-6 to TRBJ2-2; perhaps TRBD1 as D (5 bases). From germline, CDR1 is MNHNY and CDR2 SVGAGI (reference sequence). The ends were cut back, 0 bases at V and 6 bases at J, with 8 bases in the middle. This CDR3 has 14 amino acids. The CDR3: CASSYSVGAGELFF. In nucleotides, the CDR3 is TGTGCCAGCAGTTACTCGGTAGGGGCCGGGGAGCTGTTTTTT.

This chain uses TRBV14 with TRBJ2-7; D not resolved. CDR1 SGHDN and CDR2 FVKESK come from the germline V gene. The length of the CDR3 is 12 residues. V lost 4 bases, J lost 2 bases, and 6 bases lay in between. CDR3 sequence (DNA): TGTGCCAGCAGCCTACATCCCTACGAGCAGTACTTC. This translates into CASSLHPYEQYF.